These T cell receptor beta chains were read from a single sample in a study of T cells after yellow fever vaccination. TCRdb independently ran MiXCR on the 5' RACE reads; one entry per CDR3 protein. The sample lists about 69,000 distinct CDR3 sequences; approximately 6.2% were seen once. Sample: CD4+ T cells sorted from PBMCs, taken around 15 days after the first yellow fever vaccination. These receptors were taken from a man between 18 and 35 years old who received the YFV17D yellow fever vaccine. The CDR3 runs from the conserved cysteine through the conserved F or W. D genes are given only for firm matches. For some rows the clone size is stated as once, few or many, or as a class when expanded; others skip it.

CDR3nt,CDR3aa,v_gene,abundance,d_gene,j_gene
TGTGCCAGCAGCTTAGTACTAGCGGGGGGTAAAGATACGCAGTATTTT,CASSLVLAGGKDTQYF,TRBV7-2,many,TRBD2,TRBJ2-3
TGCGCCAGCAGCAACGGGAAGCGCAGCTCCTACGAGCAGTACTTC,CASSNGKRSSYEQYF,TRBV5-1,many,.,TRBJ2-7
TGTGCCAGCAGCACCAGGGGAAACTCCTACGAGCAGTACTTC,CASSTRGNSYEQYF,TRBV9,many,.,TRBJ2-7
TGTGCCAGCAGCAGAGCGGGCGGGGTGGAGGAAACGCAGTATTTT,CASSRAGGVEETQYF,TRBV11-1,many,.,TRBJ2-3
TGTGCCAGCAGCTTAGAGACCCAGTACTTC,CASSLETQYF,TRBV7-2,many,.,TRBJ2-5
TGTGCCAGCAGTTTTAACAGTCTTCCTAGGATCACCGGGGAGCTGTTTTTT,CASSFNSLPRITGELFF,TRBV11-2,many,.,TRBJ2-2
TGCGCCAGCAGCTTGGGGACTAGCTACACCGGGGAGCTGTTTTTT,CASSLGTSYTGELFF,TRBV5-1,many,TRBD2,TRBJ2-2
TGCAGCGTTGGGGCAGCCCAAGAGACCCAGTACTTC,CSVGAAQETQYF,TRBV29-1,many,.,TRBJ2-5
TGTGCCAGCAGCTTAGGGCTAGCGCAGTATTTT,CASSLGLAQYF,TRBV7-8,many,.,TRBJ2-3
TGCGCCAGCAGTGAATCAAGGGGCGAGACCCAGTACTTC,CASSESRGETQYF,TRBV10-2,many,.,TRBJ2-5
TGCGCCAGCAGCTTGGACGTCTCCTACGAGCAGTACTTC,CASSLDVSYEQYF,TRBV5-1,many,.,TRBJ2-7
TGTGCCAGCAGCTTAGGAGGGGCGGGTACCGGGGAGCTGTTTTTT,CASSLGGAGTGELFF,TRBV7-8,many,.,TRBJ2-2
TGCGCCAGCAGCTTGGGATTTGACGGTAATGAGCAGTTCTTC,CASSLGFDGNEQFF,TRBV5-1,many,.,TRBJ2-1
TGTGCCAGCAGCCAAGACCAGGGAGGGAGGAACACTGAAGCTTTCTTT,CASSQDQGGRNTEAFF,TRBV4-2,many,.,TRBJ1-1
TGTGCCAGTTCATGGGTCGCCCGAAACACTGAAGCTTTCTTT,CASSWVARNTEAFF,TRBV19,few,.,TRBJ1-1
TGCGCCAGCAGCCTAAGGACAGGGAACTACAATGAGCAGTTCTTC,CASSLRTGNYNEQFF,TRBV5-1,many,TRBD1,TRBJ2-1
TGTGCCAGCAGCTTTAGCAGGTGGAACACTGAAGCTTTCTTT,CASSFSRWNTEAFF,TRBV7-2,many,.,TRBJ1-1
TGTGCCAGCAGCCTTCGGACTAGCGGGGGGGCCCCCAATGAGCAGTTCTTC,CASSLRTSGGAPNEQFF,TRBV5-6,few,TRBD2,TRBJ2-1
TGCAGCGTTGAAAGGTGGGGTAAAGAGACCCAGTACTTC,CSVERWGKETQYF,TRBV29-1,many,.,TRBJ2-5
TGTGCCAGCAGCTTAGCACAGTTCACCGGGGAGCTGTTTTTT,CASSLAQFTGELFF,TRBV7-7,many,.,TRBJ2-2
TGCGCCAGCAGCTTGCAGCGGGGACCGATTGGGGAGCTGTTTTTT,CASSLQRGPIGELFF,TRBV5-1,many,TRBD2,TRBJ2-2
TGCGCCAGCAGTGGGGGGACTAATGAAAAACTGTTTTTT,CASSGGTNEKLFF,TRBV5-1,many,.,TRBJ1-4
TGTGCCAGCAGCCCTAGCCCGGACAGGGCGACCAATGAGCAGTTCTTC,CASSPSPDRATNEQFF,TRBV11-2,many,TRBD1,TRBJ2-1
TGTGCCAGCTCACCCGGACTAGCGGGGACATCCTACGAGCAGTACTTC,CASSPGLAGTSYEQYF,TRBV18,many,TRBD2,TRBJ2-7
TGCGCCAGCAGCCCTCAGGGGGGGAGCGAAGCTTTCTTT,CASSPQGGSEAFF,TRBV5-1,many,TRBD1,TRBJ1-1
TGTGCCAGCAGCCCTCGGCGCACAGATACGCAGTATTTT,CASSPRRTDTQYF,TRBV7-2,many,.,TRBJ2-3
TGCAGCGTTGTCCGATCCGGCTCTGGGGCCAACGTCCTGACTTTC,CSVVRSGSGANVLTF,TRBV29-1,many,.,TRBJ2-6
TGTGCCAGCAGCCAAGGGACAGGGTATGAAAAACTGTTTTTT,CASSQGTGYEKLFF,TRBV4-2,many,TRBD1,TRBJ1-4
TGTGCCAGCGCCCCGGGACAGGGAGCGACCCAGTACTTC,CASAPGQGATQYF,TRBV12-3/TRBV12-4,many,TRBD1,TRBJ2-5
TGTGCCAGCAGCCAGGGGGACAGGGCAGCCTACAATGAGCAGTTCTTC,CASSQGDRAAYNEQFF,TRBV4-2,many,TRBD1,TRBJ2-1
TGTGCCAGCAGTAGGGCACAGGGGGCCTCCTATAATTCACCCCTCCACTTT,CASSRAQGASYNSPLHF,TRBV6-5,many,TRBD1,TRBJ1-6
TGCAGTGCTAGAGATCCGACAGGGAGGGATGAAAAACTGTTTTTT,CSARDPTGRDEKLFF,TRBV20-1,many,TRBD1,TRBJ1-4
TGTGCCAGCAGCTTAGGACCGGTTACGCAGTATTTT,CASSLGPVTQYF,TRBV7-2,many,.,TRBJ2-3
TGTGCCAGCAGCTTATACTCCTACGAGCAGTACTTC,CASSLYSYEQYF,TRBV7-9,many,.,TRBJ2-7
TGTGCCAGCAGCTTAGTTAGGGTCAAGGACGGGGAGCTGTTTTTT,CASSLVRVKDGELFF,TRBV7-8,many,.,TRBJ2-2
TGCAGCGTTGATTTTAGAAGTTACAGGGGTGAAGCTTTCTTT,CSVDFRSYRGEAFF,TRBV29-1,many,TRBD1,TRBJ1-1
TGTGCCAGCAGCTTAGGGGGGGCCGCAGGGTGGGGATCGCATGAAAAACTGTTTTTT,CASSLGGAAGWGSHEKLFF,TRBV11-1,many,.,TRBJ1-4
TGTGCCAGCAGCTGGGACAGGGTGGGGACAACTTTCTTT,CASSWDRVGTTFF,TRBV6-5,many,TRBD1,TRBJ1-1
TGCAGTGCTCTTACTAGCGGGGGGGCCCAAGAGACCCAGTACTTC,CSALTSGGAQETQYF,TRBV20-1,many,TRBD2,TRBJ2-5
TGTGCCAGCAGCTTAGTGAAGGGGGGCACAGATACGCAGTATTTT,CASSLVKGGTDTQYF,TRBV7-2,many,.,TRBJ2-3
TGTGCCAGTAGTACGCGGACAGGGGGCGTACAGCCCCAGCATTTT,CASSTRTGGVQPQHF,TRBV19,.,TRBD1,TRBJ1-5
TGCAGTGCTCATCCGAGAGCCGCCGACTCACCCCTCCACTTT,CSAHPRAADSPLHF,TRBV20-1,many,.,TRBJ1-6
TGTGCCAGCAGCTCGCGAGGGGAAGGGACCGGGGAGCTGTTTTTT,CASSSRGEGTGELFF,TRBV7-9,many,.,TRBJ2-2
TGTGCCAGCAGATCCGGACAGGGGATTCAGTATGGCTACACCTTC,CASRSGQGIQYGYTF,TRBV12-3/TRBV12-4,many,TRBD1,TRBJ1-2
TGTGCCAGCAGTTTCGGGACAGGGGTAACTGGGGCCAACGTCCTGACTTTC,CASSFGTGVTGANVLTF,TRBV12-3/TRBV12-4,many,TRBD1,TRBJ2-6
TGCGCCAGCAGCTCGGGGACTAGCGGGGTGGAGACCCAGTACTTC,CASSSGTSGVETQYF,TRBV5-1,many,TRBD2,TRBJ2-5
TGTGCCAGCACTGCTGGCCTACGTAATGAAAAACTGTTTTTT,CASTAGLRNEKLFF,TRBV6-1,many,.,TRBJ1-4
TGCGCCAGCAGCTCGCAGCCCCCGGGATCCATTAGCACAGATACGCAGTATTTT,CASSSQPPGSISTDTQYF,TRBV5-1,many,.,TRBJ2-3
TGTGCCAGCAGTTTAGAGGGGGTTTATACTGAAGCTTTCTTT,CASSLEGVYTEAFF,TRBV12-3/TRBV12-4,many,.,TRBJ1-1
TGCAGCGTTGAAGGAGTTGAATGGAAACCTGACCAAGAGACCCAGTACTTC,CSVEGVEWKPDQETQYF,TRBV29-1,many,.,TRBJ2-5
TGTGCCAGCAGTTCCCGTACCCCTTCTAATGAAAAACTGTTTTTT,CASSSRTPSNEKLFF,TRBV12-3/TRBV12-4,few,.,TRBJ1-4
TGCGCCAGCAGGGAGAACACTGAAGCTTTCTTT,CASRENTEAFF,TRBV5-1,many,.,TRBJ1-1
TGTGCCAGCAGCAAGGGACAGGGGGGTACAGATACGCAGTATTTT,CASSKGQGGTDTQYF,TRBV7-2,many,TRBD1,TRBJ2-3
TGTGCCAGCAGCCCAAGGACTAGCGGGGGTTACGAGCAGTACTTC,CASSPRTSGGYEQYF,TRBV7-8,many,TRBD2,TRBJ2-7
TGTGCCAGCAGCTATAGAGGGCAACAGCCCCAGCATTTT,CASSYRGQQPQHF,TRBV7-2,many,.,TRBJ1-5
TGTGCCAGCAGCCTAATACCAACGGGGCGCTGGACTGAAGCTTTCTTT,CASSLIPTGRWTEAFF,TRBV21-1,many,.,TRBJ1-1
TGTGCCAGCAGAGATACGGGGGAGCTGTTTTTT,CASRDTGELFF,TRBV6-5,many,.,TRBJ2-2
TGTGCCAGCAGAGGGGACAGCTCTGGAAACACCATATATTTT,CASRGDSSGNTIYF,TRBV12-3/TRBV12-4,many,TRBD1,TRBJ1-3
TGTGCCAGCAGCTTAGTAAGCGGGGGAGATACGCAGTATTTT,CASSLVSGGDTQYF,TRBV7-2,many,TRBD2,TRBJ2-3
TGCAGTGCCAACAGGGAGAACACCGGGGAGCTGTTTTTT,CSANRENTGELFF,TRBV20-1,many,.,TRBJ2-2